Listed below are T cell receptor beta chains from one sample, sequenced in a study of blood T cell repertoires in COVID-19. The assay was immunoSEQ multiplex PCR, and TCRdb's table has in-frame clones only and misses some. The sample has some 400,000 clones; about 90% are singletons. The sequenced sample consisted of peripheral blood. Source of these receptors: a woman aged 55-69 years with COVID-19, enrolled during active disease. The CDR3 runs from the conserved cysteine through the conserved F or W. Each record gives: CDR3 protein, CDR3 DNA, clone size, V gene, D gene, CDR3 length, J gene. A D gene is named only where the DNA matches it firmly. The size entry is marked missing in some rows and otherwise reads once, few, many or a size class.

cdr3_aa: CASSRERSDTQYF
cdr3_nt: TGTGCCAGCAGTCGGGAAAGATCAGATACGCAGTATTTT
clone_size: few
v_call: TRBV5-4
d_call: -
cdr3_length: 13
j_call: TRBJ2-3

cdr3_aa: CASSQDTQLARAQETQYF
cdr3_nt: TGTGCCAGCAGCCAAGATACTCAACTAGCGAGGGCCCAAGAGACCCAGTACTTC
clone_size: -
v_call: TRBV14
d_call: TRBD2
cdr3_length: 18
j_call: TRBJ2-5

cdr3_aa: CASSDRAGNTIYF
cdr3_nt: TGTGCCAGCAGTGACAGGGCTGGAAACACCATATATTTT
clone_size: -
v_call: TRBV6-1
d_call: -
cdr3_length: 13
j_call: TRBJ1-3

cdr3_aa: CATKAGGPYNEQFF
cdr3_nt: TGTGCCACCAAAGCGGGGGGGCCCTACAATGAGCAGTTCTTC
clone_size: -
v_call: TRBV10-3
d_call: TRBD2
cdr3_length: 14
j_call: TRBJ2-1

cdr3_aa: CASSYGQGQETQYF
cdr3_nt: TGTGCCAGCTCCTATGGACAGGGCCAAGAGACCCAGTACTTC
clone_size: -
v_call: TRBV18
d_call: TRBD1
cdr3_length: 14
j_call: TRBJ2-5

cdr3_aa: CASGYGAGRSYEQYF
cdr3_nt: TGTGCCAGCGGGTACGGAGCGGGGAGGTCCTACGAGCAGTACTTC
clone_size: -
v_call: TRBV6-5
d_call: TRBD2
cdr3_length: 15
j_call: TRBJ2-7

cdr3_aa: CASRKGGPTNEKLFF
cdr3_nt: TGTGCCAGCAGAAAGGGGGGGCCAACTAATGAAAAACTGTTTTTT
clone_size: -
v_call: TRBV2
d_call: -
cdr3_length: 15
j_call: TRBJ1-4

cdr3_aa: CASNTAGASTDTQYF
cdr3_nt: TGTGCCAGTAACACAGCGGGGGCTAGCACAGATACGCAGTATTTT
clone_size: -
v_call: TRBV19
d_call: TRBD2
cdr3_length: 15
j_call: TRBJ2-3

cdr3_aa: CAISEGFRQGDQPQHF
cdr3_nt: TGTGCCATCAGTGAAGGGTTCAGGCAGGGCGATCAGCCCCAGCATTTT
clone_size: -
v_call: TRBV10-3
d_call: -
cdr3_length: 16
j_call: TRBJ1-5

cdr3_aa: CASKLGRGSEAFF
cdr3_nt: TGTGCCAGCAAACTCGGCAGGGGGTCTGAAGCTTTCTTT
clone_size: -
v_call: TRBV5-8
d_call: TRBD1
cdr3_length: 13
j_call: TRBJ1-1

cdr3_aa: CATSGGSSYNSPLHF
cdr3_nt: TGTGCCACTTCGGGTGGATCCTCCTATAATTCACCCCTCCACTTT
clone_size: -
v_call: TRBV6-5
d_call: -
cdr3_length: 15
j_call: TRBJ1-6

cdr3_aa: CASSFGDTGKVVHGYTF
cdr3_nt: TGTGCCAGCAGCTTTGGGGACACAGGGAAGGTAGTTCATGGCTACACCTTC
clone_size: -
v_call: TRBV5-8
d_call: -
cdr3_length: 17
j_call: TRBJ1-2

cdr3_aa: CASSLRAGTNYGYTF
cdr3_nt: TGTGCCAGCAGCTTACGGGCGGGGACTAACTATGGCTACACCTTC
clone_size: once
v_call: TRBV7-2
d_call: -
cdr3_length: 15
j_call: TRBJ1-2

cdr3_aa: CASSQDITGGPHNEQFF
cdr3_nt: TGTGCCAGCAGCCAAGATATAACGGGGGGGCCTCACAATGAGCAGTTCTTC
clone_size: -
v_call: TRBV3-1/TRBV3-2
d_call: TRBD2
cdr3_length: 17
j_call: TRBJ2-1

cdr3_aa: CSVAPVVNTEAFF
cdr3_nt: TGCAGCGTTGCCCCGGTAGTGAACACTGAAGCTTTCTTT
clone_size: -
v_call: TRBV29-1
d_call: -
cdr3_length: 13
j_call: TRBJ1-1

cdr3_aa: CASSQDPTGIGSNQPQHF
cdr3_nt: TGCGCCAGCAGCCAAGACCCGACAGGGATTGGTAGCAATCAGCCCCAGCATTTT
clone_size: -
v_call: TRBV4-1
d_call: TRBD1
cdr3_length: 18
j_call: TRBJ1-5

cdr3_aa: CASSEGRGLPQLQPQHF
cdr3_nt: TGTGCCAGCAGTGAAGGAAGGGGCCTTCCTCAGCTGCAGCCCCAGCATTTT
clone_size: -
v_call: TRBV6-1
d_call: -
cdr3_length: 17
j_call: TRBJ1-5

cdr3_aa: CATSRTGNYGYTF
cdr3_nt: TGTGCCACCAGTCGGACAGGGAACTATGGCTACACCTTC
clone_size: -
v_call: TRBV24-1
d_call: TRBD1
cdr3_length: 13
j_call: TRBJ1-2

cdr3_aa: CASSMGQVPYGYTF
cdr3_nt: TGTGCCAGTAGTATGGGACAGGTCCCTTATGGCTACACCTTC
clone_size: -
v_call: TRBV19
d_call: TRBD1
cdr3_length: 14
j_call: TRBJ1-2

cdr3_aa: CASSTGQGTEQYF
cdr3_nt: TGTGCCAGCAGTACGGGACAGGGGACGGAGCAGTACTTC
clone_size: once
v_call: TRBV6-5
d_call: TRBD1
cdr3_length: 13
j_call: TRBJ2-7

cdr3_aa: CASSPTGEETQYF
cdr3_nt: TGTGCCAGCAGCCCCACAGGGGAAGAGACCCAGTACTTC
clone_size: -
v_call: TRBV7-3
d_call: TRBD1
cdr3_length: 13
j_call: TRBJ2-5

cdr3_aa: CASSQAISGTTEGGTQYF
cdr3_nt: TGCGCCAGCAGCCAAGCTATCTCCGGGACTACCGAAGGTGGGACCCAGTACTTC
clone_size: -
v_call: TRBV4-1
d_call: TRBD2
cdr3_length: 18
j_call: TRBJ2-5

cdr3_aa: CASSFRGPEAGNTIYF
cdr3_nt: TGTGCCAGCAGCTTTCGAGGTCCTGAAGCTGGAAACACCATATATTTT
clone_size: once
v_call: TRBV11-3
d_call: -
cdr3_length: 16
j_call: TRBJ1-3

cdr3_aa: CSVSLLGQGSYGYTF
cdr3_nt: TGCAGCGTGAGCCTATTAGGGCAGGGATCCTATGGCTACACCTTC
clone_size: -
v_call: TRBV29-1
d_call: -
cdr3_length: 15
j_call: TRBJ1-2

cdr3_aa: CAISETSGFTDTQYF
cdr3_nt: TGTGCCATCAGTGAGACTAGCGGGTTCACAGATACGCAGTATTTT
clone_size: -
v_call: TRBV10-3
d_call: TRBD2
cdr3_length: 15
j_call: TRBJ2-3

cdr3_aa: CASSLARDGYTF
cdr3_nt: TGCGCCAGCAGCTTGGCCCGGGATGGCTACACCTTC
clone_size: -
v_call: TRBV5-1
d_call: -
cdr3_length: 12
j_call: TRBJ1-2

cdr3_aa: CSVDVGTQYTEAFF
cdr3_nt: TGCAGCGTTGATGTTGGGACACAGTACACTGAAGCTTTCTTT
clone_size: -
v_call: TRBV29-1
d_call: -
cdr3_length: 14
j_call: TRBJ1-1

cdr3_aa: CASSDYRLGQTNTEAFF
cdr3_nt: TGTGCCAGCAGTGACTACAGATTGGGACAAACGAACACTGAAGCTTTCTTT
clone_size: -
v_call: TRBV6-4
d_call: -
cdr3_length: 17
j_call: TRBJ1-1

cdr3_aa: CASSQGNREAFF
cdr3_nt: TGTGCCAGCAGCCAAGGAAACAGGGAGGCTTTCTTT
clone_size: -
v_call: TRBV3-1/TRBV3-2
d_call: -
cdr3_length: 12
j_call: TRBJ1-1